The clone carrying this TCR beta chain was observed a single time. Its antigen remains unidentified. This specimen belongs to a study of STAT5B mutations in CD4+ large granular lymphocyte leukemia. Study observations and caveats: 25% of private leukemic clonotypes occurred rarely in other patients' non-leukemic repertoires.

This was a survey-level run. The data were produced by immunoSEQ multiplex PCR, yet TCRdb's version contains in-frame clones alone and is incomplete. The sample includes some 38,000 clones, more than 70% of them seen just once. The sample was CD4+ T cells from blood buffy coats. The sequence was obtained from a human donor in good health.

CDR3 region: CASSQEFSGTENSPLHF. In DNA form, the CDR3 reads TGCGCCAGCAGCCAAGAATTTAGCGGGACAGAAAATTCACCCCTCCACTTT. V is TRBV4-1 and J is TRBJ1-6; 7 positions match TRBD1. Looked up from germline, CDR1 is MGHRA and CDR2 is YSYEKL. This CDR3 has 17 residues. V lost 0 bases, J lost 7 bases, and 9 bases stayed unmatched.